This TCR beta chain was obtained from a study of blood T cell repertoires in COVID-19. Looking at the study overall: From the United States, Italy and Spain came samples of acute and convalescent COVID-19. Sources were T cells, B-cell-depleted T cells, or PBMCs; the material itself was cDNA or gDNA.

The V end was cut by 0 bases, the J end by 4 bases, with 10 bases between. Germline V gene sequence: CDR1 SGDLS, CDR2 YYNGEE. This CDR3 is built from 14 residues. Original methodology: Quantification of nucleated cells was approximated via reference gene primer amplification. Sequenced by immunoSEQ multiplex PCR; TCRdb stores in-frame clones only, minus some. V and J calls and clone size are given by that table; D and trimming were obtained from the DNA. Among roughly 100,000 clones, roughly 76% were seen once, and the ten largest hold over 8.5%. The V call is TRBV9, the J call TRBJ2-5; D perhaps matches TRBD1 (6 bases). Material: peripheral blood. This receptor was identified in a woman in her 70s with acute or convalescent COVID-19. As DNA, the CDR3 is TGTGCCAGCAGCGTAGCTATAGGGGGAGAGACCCAGTACTTC. Encoded protein: CASSVAIGGETQYF.